This record covers a single T cell receptor beta chain. Its antigen is unidentified. This sample is part of a study of shared clonotypes between healthy human individuals. Study at large: Three men and a couple of women, aged 18 to 49, were donors.

The germline CDR1 and CDR2 sequences are SNHLY and FYNNEI. The CDR3 totals 15 residues. The junction had 3 bases not matched to a gene; V was cut back by 1 base and J by 4 bases. General observations from the study: The small donor group covered limited genetic and exposure diversity.

Original analysis: ImmunoSEQ junction-only sequences lacked quality scores, so their filtering differed. The table came from immunoSEQ multiplex PCR; TCRdb's copy has only in-frame clones and leaves some out. D and trimming were read from the DNA, whereas the V and J calls and clone size are those reported in that table. The sample carries around 440,000 clones, 77% recorded once. This TCR was sampled from a woman aged 40-49 years in good health. Some clones in this sample may be carry-over from other donors' samples. The chain couples TRBV2 to TRBJ2-5; 10 nucleotides align to TRBD1. The sample consisted of PBMCs. CDR3 sequence: CASSEVGQGGETQYF. CDR3 nucleotide sequence: TGTGCCAGCAGTGAAGTCGGACAGGGGGGAGAGACCCAGTACTTC.